This TCR beta chain was identified during a study of blood T cell repertoires in COVID-19. Study-wide background: PBMCs, B-cell-depleted T cells, or T cells provided the cDNA or gDNA that made up the material.

Germline-derived CDR1 and CDR2 are SGHRS and YFSETQ. There are 15 residues in the CDR3. V lost 4 bases to trimming and J lost 3 bases; unmatched junction nucleotides: 7. Generated by immunoSEQ multiplex PCR, the TCRdb table keeps only in-frame clones and is missing some. The repertoire holds fewer than 50,000 clones, with more than 75% as singletons. This clonotype originated in a man over 45 with active COVID-19. Sequenced: peripheral blood. The rearrangement joins TRBV5-1 to TRBJ2-7; 10 bases agree with TRBD1. In nucleotides, the CDR3 is TGCGCCAGCAGCCTCGGGACAGGGGAAAACTACGAGCAGTACTTC. It translates to CASSLGTGENYEQYF.